The source of this T cell receptor beta chain is a study of response to subunit inactivated influenza vaccine. Remarks on this clonotype: What it binds is not known.

The CDR3 runs to 14 residues. V lost 4 bases, J lost 6 bases, and 4 bases stayed unmatched. CDR1 and CDR2 (germline): SNHLY, FYNNEI. TCRdb ran MiXCR on the RT-PCR reads and lists one entry per CDR3 protein. The sample holds 490,000 or so distinct CDR3 sequences, approximately 7.6% seen once. Findings and limits, study-wide: The authors proposed limited new T cell recruitment per seasonal influenza vaccination.

This receptor was identified in a man aged 50 to 69 who received an inactivated influenza vaccine. The rearrangement uses TRBV2 and TRBJ2-1, with TRBD2 matching over 9 bases. The sample consisted of PBMCs from blood, taken around 25 months after vaccination. The CDR3 spells CASSALAGLNEQFF. The CDR3 nucleotides are TGTGCCAGCAGTGCCCTAGCGGGGCTCAATGAGCAGTTCTTC.